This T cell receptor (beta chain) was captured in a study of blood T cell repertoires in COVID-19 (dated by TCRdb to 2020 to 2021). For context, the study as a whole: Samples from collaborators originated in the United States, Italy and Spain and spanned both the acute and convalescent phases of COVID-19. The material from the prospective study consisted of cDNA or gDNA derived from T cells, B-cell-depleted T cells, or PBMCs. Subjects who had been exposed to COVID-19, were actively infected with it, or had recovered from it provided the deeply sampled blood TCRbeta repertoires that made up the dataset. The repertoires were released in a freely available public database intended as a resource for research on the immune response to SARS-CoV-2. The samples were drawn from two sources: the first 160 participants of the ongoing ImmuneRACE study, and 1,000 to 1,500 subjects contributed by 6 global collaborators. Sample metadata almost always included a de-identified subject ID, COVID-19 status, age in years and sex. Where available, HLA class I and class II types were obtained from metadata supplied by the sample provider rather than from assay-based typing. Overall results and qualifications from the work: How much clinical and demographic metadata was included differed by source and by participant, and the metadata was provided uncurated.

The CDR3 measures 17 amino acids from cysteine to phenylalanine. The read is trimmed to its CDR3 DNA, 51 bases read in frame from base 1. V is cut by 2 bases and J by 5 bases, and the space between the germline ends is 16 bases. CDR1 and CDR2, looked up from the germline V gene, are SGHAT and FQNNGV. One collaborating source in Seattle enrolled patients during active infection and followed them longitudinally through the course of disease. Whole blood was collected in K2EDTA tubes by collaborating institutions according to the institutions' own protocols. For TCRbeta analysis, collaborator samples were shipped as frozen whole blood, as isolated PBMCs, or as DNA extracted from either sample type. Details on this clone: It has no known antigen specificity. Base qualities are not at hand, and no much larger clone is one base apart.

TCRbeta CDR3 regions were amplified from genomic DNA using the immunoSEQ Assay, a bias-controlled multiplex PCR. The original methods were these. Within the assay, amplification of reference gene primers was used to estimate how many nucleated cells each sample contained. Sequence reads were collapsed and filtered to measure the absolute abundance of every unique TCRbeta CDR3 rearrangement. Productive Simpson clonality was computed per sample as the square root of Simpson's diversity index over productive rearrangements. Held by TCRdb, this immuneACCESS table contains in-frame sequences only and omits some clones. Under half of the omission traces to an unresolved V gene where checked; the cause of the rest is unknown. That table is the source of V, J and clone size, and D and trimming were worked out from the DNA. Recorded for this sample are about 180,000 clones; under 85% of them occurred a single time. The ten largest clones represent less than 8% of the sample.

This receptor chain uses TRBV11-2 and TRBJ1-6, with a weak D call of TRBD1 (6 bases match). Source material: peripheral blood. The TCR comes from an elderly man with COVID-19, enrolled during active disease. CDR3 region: CASSLRGGRFDNSPLHF. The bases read TGTGCCAGCAGCTTACGGGGGGGCCGCTTTGATAATTCACCCCTCCACTTT.